This T cell receptor (beta chain) was captured by sequencing in a study of Ad26.COV2.S vaccination and SARS-CoV-2 variants. On the study more broadly: Intramuscular Ad26.COV2.S doses were given once or twice, 56 days apart.

The CDR3 extends over 15 amino acids. The ends were cut back, 3 bases at V and 2 bases at J, with 13 bases in the middle. Germline V lookup: CDR1 SGHVS, CDR2 FQNEAQ. The treatment denotes: roughly 20 received Ad26.COV2.S at low or high dose, single or two shots; 5 received placebo; per-sample allocation not given. Sampling took place 63 days after the first vaccine or placebo injection. Profiling relied on immunoSEQ multiplex PCR, and the TCRdb table lists in-frame clones only, not all of them. The sample records hundreds of thousands of clones, around 89% being singletons. The rearrangement uses TRBV7-8 and TRBJ2-5; D perhaps matches TRBD1 (7 bases). This TCR came from a person aged 18-60 years who received the Ad26.COV2.S COVID-19 vaccine or a placebo. Sequences were derived from peripheral blood, sampled in a trial of Ad26.COV2.S vaccine versus placebo. The CDR3 sequence is CASSLTGRQQETQYF. The CDR3 region has the DNA TGTGCCAGCAGCTTGACAGGGAGGCAACAAGAGACCCAGTACTTC.